The 28 T cell receptor beta chains below were found in one sample sequenced in a study of blood T cell repertoires in COVID-19. Sequencing was performed with immunoSEQ multiplex PCR; in TCRdb, only in-frame clones are kept and a portion is missing. Of over 55,000 clones in the sample, more than 70% were seen once. Material for sequencing was peripheral blood. Every receptor here comes from a man aged 50 to 59 with active COVID-19.

The chain is built from TRBV5-1 and TRBJ2-3; 7 bases fit TRBD1. Germline V gene lookup returns CDR1 SGHRS and CDR2 YFSETQ. The CDR3 covers 17 residues. After removal of 0 bases from V and 6 bases from J, the junction contained 13 bases not matched to a gene. This chain's CDR3 is CASSLAGSGQPADTQYF. In DNA form, the CDR3 reads TGCGCCAGCAGCTTGGCCGGCTCGGGACAGCCCGCGGATACGCAGTATTTT.

The rearrangement uses TRBV6-2 or TRBV6-3 and TRBJ1-2; TRBD1 agrees at 7 bases. The trim removed 6 bases at V and 7 bases at J, leaving 8 bases unmatched. The CDR3 sequence is 13 residues long. Looked up from germline, CDR1 is MNHEY and CDR2 is SVGEGT. The CDR3 loop is CASSHRGGVGYTF. The DNA of the CDR3 is TGTGCCAGCAGCCACAGGGGAGGCGTTGGCTACACCTTC.

V gene TRBV13 combines with J gene TRBJ2-3; 13 bases map to TRBD2. Germline V gene lookup returns CDR1 PRHDT and CDR2 FYEKMQ (reference sequence). This CDR3 region has 16 residues. V trimming: 5 bases; J trimming: 2 bases; junction bases outside the gene matches: 4. The CDR3 loop reads CASSTGTSGNTDTQYF. The CDR3 DNA is TGTGCCAGCAGCACGGGGACTAGCGGGAACACAGATACGCAGTATTTT.

The chain couples TRBV6-5 to TRBJ1-4, with a possible D match to TRBD1 (5 bases). Trimming took off 0 bases at V and 8 bases at J, with 16 bases between the two ends. Per the germline V gene, CDR1 is MNHEY and CDR2 is SVGAGI. There are 16 residues in the CDR3. The CDR3 DNA follows: TGTGCCAGCAGTTACTCAATAAGCGGGACGCGAGAAAAACTGTTTTTT. Its translation is CASSYSISGTREKLFF.

The chain combines TRBV7-2 with TRBJ2-7; D is possibly TRBD2 (5 bases). Germline CDR1 and CDR2: SGHTA and FQGNSA. CDR3 length: 12 residues. V was trimmed by 5 bases and J by 3 bases, leaving 8 bases between them. This CDR3 reads CASSRTSYEQYF. In DNA, the CDR3 is TGTGCCAGCAGCCGTACTAGCTACGAGCAGTACTTC.

The chain uses TRBV12-3 or TRBV12-4 and TRBJ2-1, with D possibly being TRBD1 (6 bases). Trimming removed 4 bases at V and 9 bases at J, with 10 bases between. The CDR3 sequence is 12 residues long. CDR3 protein: CASSSDSFEQFF. Written as DNA, the CDR3 is TGTGCCAGCAGTTCGGACAGCTTTGAGCAGTTCTTC.

V gene TRBV7-2 combines with J gene TRBJ2-1; D perhaps matches TRBD2 (6 bases). Germline lookup yields CDR1 SGHTA and CDR2 FQGNSA. The CDR3 is made up of 14 amino acids. V gave up 3 bases and J gave up 4 bases, with 10 bases separating them. CDR3 nucleotide sequence: TGTGCCAGCAGCTTCGCGGGAATTTACAATGAGCAGTTCTTC. Translation: CASSFAGIYNEQFF.

The CDR3 DNA reads as TGTGCCAGCGGAGGCGGGGAGCTGTTTTTT. Protein sequence: CASGGGELFF. The chain uses TRBV6-6 and TRBJ2-2; perhaps TRBD2 as D (5 bases). CDR1 is MNHNY, CDR2 SVGAGI, per germline (reference sequence). This CDR3 spans 10 amino acids. V was clipped by 8 bases and J by 7 bases, with 5 bases between them.

The V and J genes are TRBV9 and TRBJ2-3; D may be TRBD2 (6 bases). In germline, CDR1 is SGDLS, CDR2 YYNGEE. V was cut by 3 bases and J by 1 base, with 12 bases left in between. CDR3 length: 15 amino acids. This CDR3 reads CASSGGGFGTDTQYF. The DNA for the CDR3 is TGTGCCAGCAGCGGAGGAGGGTTTGGCACAGATACGCAGTATTTT.

The genes are TRBV11-2 and TRBJ2-1, with TRBD1 identical over 9 bases. The germline CDR1 and CDR2 sequences are SGHAT and FQNNGV. V dropped 5 bases and J dropped 0; count of bases not matched to a gene: 5. The CDR3 has 16 amino acids. The CDR3 nucleotides are TGTGCCAGCAGCCCGGTACAGGGGGCCTCCTACAATGAGCAGTTCTTC. Amino acid sequence: CASSPVQGASYNEQFF.

This chain joins TRBV4-2 and TRBJ2-5; 16 bases fit TRBD2. Germline CDR1 reads LGHNA; CDR2 reads YNFKEQ. The CDR3 covers 16 residues. After removal of 4 bases from V and 3 bases from J, the junction contained 2 bases not matched to a gene. The CDR3 sequence: CASSRGTSGREETQYF. In nucleotides, the CDR3 is TGTGCCAGCAGCCGGGGGACTAGCGGGAGGGAAGAGACCCAGTACTTC.

The gene calls are TRBV12-3 or TRBV12-4 and TRBJ1-2; the D is unclear. Trimming removed 5 bases at V and 4 bases at J, with 11 bases between. This CDR3 contains 13 residues. The CDR3 loop reads CASSPSGVYGYTF. The CDR3 coding sequence is TGTGCCAGCAGTCCGTCGGGAGTCTATGGCTACACCTTC.

This chain connects TRBV18 to TRBJ1-1; no reliable D call. CDR1 and CDR2 from the germline V gene are KGHSH and LQKENI. The CDR3 has 14 residues. The V gene lost 4 bases and the J gene lost 2 bases, with 11 bases spanning the gap. CDR3 nucleotide sequence: TGTGCCAGCTCACGGGGAGGAGTAAACACTGAAGCTTTCTTT. It specifies CASSRGGVNTEAFF.

This chain connects TRBV7-2 to TRBJ2-7; D unclear. Trimming stripped 3 bases from V and 0 bases from J, with 6 bases between. Germline CDR1 is SGHTA and CDR2 is FQGNSA. CDR3 length: 13 residues. The CDR3 region has the DNA TGTGCCAGCAGCTTTCGGTACTCCTACGAGCAGTACTTC. Residues: CASSFRYSYEQYF.

This chain links TRBV5-1 with TRBJ2-3, with D unclear. Trimming cost V 1 base and J 4 bases, with 10 bases left between them. This CDR3 has 14 amino acids. Germline V gene lookup returns CDR1 SGHRS and CDR2 YFSETQ. The CDR3 nucleotides are TGCGCCAGCAGCTTGTCTCTTATCTCAGATACGCAGTATTTT. Protein: CASSLSLISDTQYF.

This chain joins TRBV27 and TRBJ2-3, with 10 nucleotides matching TRBD1. The CDR3 is made up of 15 amino acids. Looked up from germline, CDR1 is MNHEY and CDR2 is SMNVEV (reference sequence). The ends lost 7 bases at V and 3 bases at J; junction bases unmatched: 7. CDR3 DNA sequence: TGTGCCAGCACCCGGACAGGGGGAGATACAGATACGCAGTATTTT. The encoded protein is CASTRTGGDTDTQYF.

The V call is TRBV30, the J call TRBJ1-4; a possible D gene is TRBD1 (5 bases). V shed 0 bases and J shed 7 bases, with 9 bases lying between them. Germline V lookup: CDR1 GTSNPN, CDR2 SVGIG (reference sequence). The length of the CDR3 is 13 residues. In DNA form, the CDR3 reads TGTGCCTGGAGTGTGGGGGAGGGTGAAAAACTGTTTTTT. This gives the protein CAWSVGEGEKLFF.

The genes are TRBV11-2 and TRBJ1-2; 7 bases match TRBD1. Trimming removed 5 bases from V and 8 bases from J; junction bases left unmatched: 14. The CDR3 sequence is 15 residues long. CDR1 is SGHAT and CDR2 is FQNNGV in the germline V gene. The chain's CDR3 is CASSPDRALTIGYTF. DNA of the CDR3: TGTGCCAGCAGCCCCGACAGGGCCCTAACTATCGGCTACACCTTC.

This chain connects TRBV5-5 to TRBJ1-1, with D hard to call. Germline CDR1 SGHKS, CDR2 YYEKEE (reference sequence). With 0 bases removed from V and 4 bases from J, the gap between germline ends came to 10 bases. The CDR3 has 14 residues. In DNA, the CDR3 is TGTGCCAGCAGCTTGGAAGACGGGGTCACTGAAGCTTTCTTT. Residues: CASSLEDGVTEAFF.

This clone was detected only a few times. This sequence joins TRBV2 and TRBJ1-5, with 8 bases that match TRBD1. CDR1 and CDR2 (germline): SNHLY, FYNNEI. J lost 3 bases, V lost 4 bases, and 2 bases had no gene match. This CDR3 comprises 14 residues. The CDR3 protein is CASSGDRLNQPQHF. The CDR3 nucleotides read TGTGCCAGCAGTGGGGACAGGCTCAATCAGCCCCAGCATTTT.

The chain has TRBV4-1 and TRBJ2-1; D ambiguous. The germline V and J ends were trimmed by 4 bases and 7 bases, with 8 bases remaining between them. Germline loops: CDR1 MGHRA, CDR2 YSYEKL. The CDR3 loop spans 12 amino acids. CDR3 bases: TGCGCCAGCAGCCCCCACGGGAATGAGCAGTTCTTC. It is translated as CASSPHGNEQFF.

The chain carries TRBV19 and TRBJ2-1; 12 bases map to TRBD2. The CDR3 runs 16 residues. The germline CDR1 and CDR2 sequences are LNHDA and SQIVND (reference sequence). J lost 10 bases, V lost 4 bases, and 11 bases had no gene match. The CDR3 DNA reads as TGTGCCAGTAGTACCTCTCTCCTAGCGGGAGGGCGCGAGCAGTTCTTC. This translates into CASSTSLLAGGREQFF.

For the CDR3, the DNA is TGCGCCAGCGTTGGCACAGGGGGTACTGAAGCTTTCTTT. This codes for CASVGTGGTEAFF. The J gene is TRBJ1-1, the V gene TRBV10-1, with 8 bases matching TRBD1. The CDR3 length is 13 residues. V lost 8 bases to trimming and J lost 5 bases; unmatched junction nucleotides: 7. Germline values: CDR1 WNHNN, CDR2 SYGVQD (reference sequence).

This chain joins TRBV19 and TRBJ2-2; tentatively, D is TRBD2 (6 bases). Germline V lookup: CDR1 LNHDA, CDR2 SQIVND (reference sequence). Trimming removed 3 bases at V and 6 bases at J, with 11 bases between. The CDR3 runs 14 residues. CDR3 loop: CASSIGGLSGELFF. For the CDR3, the DNA is TGTGCCAGTAGTATTGGGGGGTTGTCCGGGGAGCTGTTTTTT.

V usage is TRBV30 and J usage is TRBJ2-5; TRBD2 aligns across 12 bases. The CDR3 sequence is 14 residues long. The germline gives CDR1 GTSNPN, CDR2 SVGIG (reference sequence). V lost 8 bases and J lost 5; bases outside the gene matches: 9. CDR3 sequence (DNA): TGTGCCGGGCAACTAGCGGGGGGTGCGGAGACCCAGTACTTC. Its translation is CAGQLAGGAETQYF.

The chain carries TRBV28 and TRBJ1-2, with D uncertain. Per the germline V gene, CDR1 is MDHEN and CDR2 is SYDVKM. The CDR3 is 16 amino acids. The V end lost 5 bases, the J end lost 0 bases, and 16 bases lay between the germline ends. As DNA, the CDR3 is TGTGCCAGCAGTCCGCTGAGCGCACCAGCTAACTATGGCTACACCTTC. Translating it yields CASSPLSAPANYGYTF.

This chain joins TRBV4-2 and TRBJ2-7; 10 bases match TRBD2. V was clipped by 0 bases and J by 3 bases; unmatched bases: 5. The CDR3 consists of 16 residues. The germline CDR1 and CDR2 sequences are LGHNA and YNFKEQ. The CDR3 DNA sequence: TGTGCCAGCAGCCAAGACCCTAGCGGGAGTATCTACGAGCAGTACTTC. Translated: CASSQDPSGSIYEQYF.

The chain has TRBV5-1 and TRBJ2-5, with TRBD2 matching 10 bases. J was trimmed by 1 base and V by 4 bases; bases with no gene match: 4. The V gene's germline CDR1 is SGHRS and CDR2 YFSETQ. The CDR3 length is 15 residues. The CDR3 sequence is CASSASSGSQETQYF. CDR3 sequence (DNA): TGCGCCAGCAGCGCCTCTAGCGGGAGCCAAGAGACCCAGTACTTC.